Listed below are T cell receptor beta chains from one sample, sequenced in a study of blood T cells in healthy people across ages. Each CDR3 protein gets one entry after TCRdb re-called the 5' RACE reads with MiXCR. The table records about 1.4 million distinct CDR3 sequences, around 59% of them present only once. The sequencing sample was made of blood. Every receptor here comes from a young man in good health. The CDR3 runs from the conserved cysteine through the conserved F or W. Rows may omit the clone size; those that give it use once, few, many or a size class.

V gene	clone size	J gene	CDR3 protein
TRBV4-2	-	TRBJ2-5	CASSPWINRGETQYF
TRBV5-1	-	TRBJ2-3	CASSSTVDGATDTQYF
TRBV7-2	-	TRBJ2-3	CASSLGGVRGDTQYF
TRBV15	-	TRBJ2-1	CATSSLQDNEQFF
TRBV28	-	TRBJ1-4	CASSSNKREKLFF
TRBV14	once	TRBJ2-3	CASSQDGAGADTQYF
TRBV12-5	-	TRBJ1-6	CASGQPNSPLHF
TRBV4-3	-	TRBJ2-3	CASSQDVGGGGTDTQYF
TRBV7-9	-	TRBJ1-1	CASRGRGRAEAFF
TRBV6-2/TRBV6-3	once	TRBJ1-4	CASSHTGGTNEKLFF
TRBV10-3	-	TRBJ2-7	CAISESGRVSYEQYF
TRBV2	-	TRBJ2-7	CASSRTGGSEQYF
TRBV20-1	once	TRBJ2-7	CSARVPGQGREQYF
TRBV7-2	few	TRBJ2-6	CASSLVGGDLTF
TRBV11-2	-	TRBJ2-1	CASSYNNRDPYNEQFF
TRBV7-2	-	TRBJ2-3	CASSSGGKGTDTQYF
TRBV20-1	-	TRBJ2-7	CSAAQVCEQYF
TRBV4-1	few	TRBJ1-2	CASSQLLNRDGHYGYTF
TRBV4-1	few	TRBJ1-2	CASSQDTNTNYGYTF
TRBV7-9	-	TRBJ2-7	CASSPWTGTYEQYF
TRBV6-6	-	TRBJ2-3	CASRTRGEDTQYF
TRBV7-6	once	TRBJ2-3	CASSSNRGDTQYF
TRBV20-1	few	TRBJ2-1	CSARVAEQFF
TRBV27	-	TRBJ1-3	CASSSLRPAGNTIYF
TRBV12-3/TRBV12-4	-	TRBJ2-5	CASSLAPLDGQETQYF
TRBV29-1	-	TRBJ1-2	CSVPPTDAYGYTF
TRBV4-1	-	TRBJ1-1	CASSRGPTIMNTEAFF
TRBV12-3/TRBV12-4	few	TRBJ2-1	CASSLGILAVNEQFF
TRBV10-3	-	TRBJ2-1	CAISESGTNNEQFF
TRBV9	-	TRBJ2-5	CASTLSGWSSYNEQYF
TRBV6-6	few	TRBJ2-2	CASSPRLDRTGELFF
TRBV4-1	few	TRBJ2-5	CASSPRTPGTETQYF
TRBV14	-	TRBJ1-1	CASSQEIEGTEAFF
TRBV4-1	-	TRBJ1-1	CASSQTGTGYLNTEAFF
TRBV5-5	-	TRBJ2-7	CASSLVVAYEQYF
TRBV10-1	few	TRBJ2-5	CASSESGLGETEETQYF
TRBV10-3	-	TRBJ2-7	CAISDPSGRVYQQYF
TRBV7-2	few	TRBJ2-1	CASSRNRGVMNEQFF
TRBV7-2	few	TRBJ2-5	CASSLGPKGYNEQYF
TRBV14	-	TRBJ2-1	CASSLGRAPYNEQFF
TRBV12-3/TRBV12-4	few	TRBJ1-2	CASSRDGASYGYTF
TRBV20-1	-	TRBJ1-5	CSARETDRVGQPQHF
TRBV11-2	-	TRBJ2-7	CASSRQGSGAYEQYF
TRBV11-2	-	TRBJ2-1	CASSSGLAGAAGNEQFF
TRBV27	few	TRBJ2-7	CASSFTSSYEQYF
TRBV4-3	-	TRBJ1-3	CASSQDGAGNTIYF